A selection of T cell receptor beta chains follows, all from one sample in a study of blood T cell repertoires in COVID-19. Method: immunoSEQ multiplex PCR; TCRdb's copy keeps in-frame clones and lacks some. This table holds about 190,000 clones, approximately 91% found once. The sequenced sample consisted of peripheral blood. The source of these receptors is a man under 40 with acute or convalescent COVID-19. Both conserved end residues are part of each CDR3. D genes are given only for firm matches. Clone sizes are given selectively: once, few, many, or a class where the clone is expanded.

len: 14; v_gene: TRBV30; abundance: NA; j_gene: TRBJ1-6; d_gene: TRBD1; CDR3aa: CAWRPGQGHSPLHF; CDR3nt: TGTGCCTGGAGACCTGGACAGGGTCATTCACCCCTCCACTTT
len: 14; v_gene: TRBV29-1; abundance: NA; j_gene: TRBJ2-3; d_gene: TRBD2; CDR3aa: CSVGAGPSTDTQYF; CDR3nt: TGCAGCGTTGGAGCGGGGCCTAGCACAGATACGCAGTATTTT
len: 14; v_gene: TRBV30; abundance: NA; j_gene: TRBJ1-3; d_gene: NA; CDR3aa: CAWGTGTTGNTIYF; CDR3nt: TGTGCCTGGGGCACCGGGACTACTGGAAACACCATATATTTT
len: 13; v_gene: TRBV18; abundance: few; j_gene: TRBJ1-1; d_gene: TRBD1; CDR3aa: CASSQQKGAEAFF; CDR3nt: TGTGCCAGCTCACAACAAAAGGGGGCCGAAGCTTTCTTT
len: 13; v_gene: TRBV6-5; abundance: NA; j_gene: TRBJ1-2; d_gene: TRBD1; CDR3aa: CASSPPGGYGYTF; CDR3nt: TGTGCCAGCAGTCCGCCAGGGGGCTATGGCTACACCTTC
len: 14; v_gene: TRBV6-5; abundance: NA; j_gene: TRBJ2-7; d_gene: TRBD1; CDR3aa: CASEGQGISYEQYF; CDR3nt: TGTGCCAGTGAGGGACAGGGGATATCCTACGAGCAGTACTTC
len: 14; v_gene: TRBV11-2; abundance: NA; j_gene: TRBJ1-1; d_gene: NA; CDR3aa: CASSLYRVGTEAFF; CDR3nt: TGTGCCAGCAGCTTATACAGGGTGGGCACTGAAGCTTTCTTT
len: 15; v_gene: TRBV9; abundance: NA; j_gene: TRBJ1-4; d_gene: NA; CDR3aa: CASSVRGATNEKLFF; CDR3nt: TGTGCCAGCAGCGTGCGCGGAGCCACAAATGAAAAACTGTTTTTT
len: 13; v_gene: TRBV5-6; abundance: NA; j_gene: TRBJ1-4; d_gene: TRBD1; CDR3aa: CASRGQENEKLFF; CDR3nt: TGTGCCAGCAGGGGACAGGAGAATGAAAAACTGTTTTTT
len: 15; v_gene: TRBV27; abundance: few; j_gene: TRBJ1-2; d_gene: NA; CDR3aa: CASSLRPGDMLGYTF; CDR3nt: TGTGCCAGCAGTTTAAGGCCAGGGGATATGTTAGGCTACACCTTC
len: 14; v_gene: TRBV5-4; abundance: few; j_gene: TRBJ1-2; d_gene: NA; CDR3aa: CASSHQGWEDGYTF; CDR3nt: TGTGCCAGCAGCCACCAGGGGTGGGAAGATGGCTACACCTTC
len: 14; v_gene: TRBV6-6; abundance: NA; j_gene: TRBJ2-3; d_gene: NA; CDR3aa: CASSTGSRTDTQYF; CDR3nt: TGTGCCAGCAGTACAGGATCCCGGACAGATACGCAGTATTTT
len: 16; v_gene: TRBV28; abundance: NA; j_gene: TRBJ2-1; d_gene: NA; CDR3aa: CASSLDPGVTYNEQFF; CDR3nt: TGTGCCAGCAGTTTAGATCCAGGGGTTACCTACAATGAGCAGTTCTTC
len: 13; v_gene: TRBV6-4; abundance: NA; j_gene: TRBJ2-5; d_gene: TRBD1; CDR3aa: CASSTNRGETQYF; CDR3nt: TGTGCCAGCAGCACAAACAGGGGAGAGACCCAGTACTTC
len: 15; v_gene: TRBV7-8; abundance: NA; j_gene: TRBJ1-4; d_gene: NA; CDR3aa: CASSSFLATNEKLFF; CDR3nt: TGTGCCAGCAGTTCCTTTCTTGCAACTAATGAAAAACTGTTTTTT
len: 15; v_gene: TRBV27; abundance: NA; j_gene: TRBJ2-2; d_gene: NA; CDR3aa: CASRTPGLTTGELFF; CDR3nt: TGTGCCAGCAGGACCCCGGGACTGACAACCGGGGAGCTGTTTTTT
len: 14; v_gene: TRBV5-8; abundance: NA; j_gene: TRBJ2-5; d_gene: NA; CDR3aa: CASSSPGGGETQYF; CDR3nt: TGTGCCAGCAGCTCGCCCGGGGGTGGAGAGACCCAGTACTTC
len: 13; v_gene: TRBV30; abundance: NA; j_gene: TRBJ2-7; d_gene: TRBD1; CDR3aa: CAWGQKGAIEQYF; CDR3nt: TGTGCCTGGGGTCAAAAGGGGGCAATCGAGCAGTACTTC
len: 15; v_gene: TRBV7-9; abundance: once; j_gene: TRBJ1-2; d_gene: TRBD1; CDR3aa: CASSRSGGAHYGYTF; CDR3nt: TGTGCCAGCAGCCGTTCAGGGGGCGCGCACTATGGCTACACCTTC
len: 16; v_gene: TRBV11-1; abundance: NA; j_gene: TRBJ2-1; d_gene: NA; CDR3aa: CASSLSPRRRYNEQFF; CDR3nt: TGTGCCAGCAGCTTAAGTCCCCGTCGTCGGTACAATGAGCAGTTCTTC
len: 15; v_gene: TRBV5-1; abundance: NA; j_gene: TRBJ2-3; d_gene: NA; CDR3aa: CASSLGPTSTDTQYF; CDR3nt: TGCGCCAGCAGCTTGGGACCGACAAGCACAGATACGCAGTATTTT
len: 14; v_gene: TRBV15; abundance: NA; j_gene: TRBJ1-4; d_gene: NA; CDR3aa: CATSRDSLNEKLFF; CDR3nt: TGTGCCACCAGCAGGGACAGCTTGAATGAAAAACTGTTTTTT
len: 13; v_gene: TRBV12-3/TRBV12-4; abundance: once; j_gene: TRBJ1-6; d_gene: TRBD1; CDR3aa: CASKRQGLSPLHF; CDR3nt: TGTGCCAGCAAACGACAGGGGCTGTCACCCCTCCACTTT
len: 16; v_gene: TRBV7-3; abundance: NA; j_gene: TRBJ2-1; d_gene: NA; CDR3aa: CASSLVSVSSYNEQFF; CDR3nt: TGTGCCAGCAGCTTAGTGTCGGTGAGCTCCTACAATGAGCAGTTCTTC
len: 15; v_gene: TRBV14; abundance: NA; j_gene: TRBJ2-3; d_gene: NA; CDR3aa: CASSQSTGSTDTQYF; CDR3nt: TGTGCCAGCAGCCAAAGCACAGGCAGCACAGATACGCAGTATTTT